These 2 T cell receptor beta chains share one sample of origin, sequenced in a study of shared clonotypes between healthy human individuals. Assay used: immunoSEQ multiplex PCR; TCRdb lists only in-frame clones, some missing. The sample includes 1,400,000 or so clones, around 98.5% of them seen just once. Sequenced input: naive CD4+ T cells sorted from blood. Subset indicated: CD45RA+ positively selected. The receptors here all came from a young man in good health.

This chain uses TRBV5-4 with TRBJ2-1; tentatively, D is TRBD2 (5 bases). Looked up from germline, CDR1 is SGHNT and CDR2 is YYREEE (reference sequence). This CDR3 has 15 residues. Deletions cut 6 bases from V and 2 bases from J, with 15 bases between. The DNA of the CDR3 is TGTGCCAGCACCCCGAGGGCGACGCCCTACAATGAGCAGTTCTTC. Protein product: CASTPRATPYNEQFF.

V usage is TRBV6-6 and J usage is TRBJ1-2; no clear D gene. Per germline, CDR1 MNHNY and CDR2 SVGAGI (reference sequence). The CDR3 sequence is 14 residues long. V gave up 0 bases and J gave up 0 bases, with 5 bases separating them. CDR3 region: CASSYSSANYGYTF. The DNA for the CDR3 is TGTGCCAGCAGTTACTCGTCTGCTAACTATGGCTACACCTTC.